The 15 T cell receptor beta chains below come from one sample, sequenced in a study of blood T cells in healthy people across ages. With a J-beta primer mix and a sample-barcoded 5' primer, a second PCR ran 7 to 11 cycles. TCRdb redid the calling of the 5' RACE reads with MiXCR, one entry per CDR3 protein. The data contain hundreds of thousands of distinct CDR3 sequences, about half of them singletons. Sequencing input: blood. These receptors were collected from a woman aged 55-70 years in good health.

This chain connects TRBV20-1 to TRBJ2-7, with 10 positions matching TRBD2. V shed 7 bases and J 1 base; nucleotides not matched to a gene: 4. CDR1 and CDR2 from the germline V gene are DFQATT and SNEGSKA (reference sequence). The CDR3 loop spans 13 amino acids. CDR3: CSGTSGPSYEQYF. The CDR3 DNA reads TGCAGTGGGACTAGCGGACCGTCCTACGAGCAGTACTTC.

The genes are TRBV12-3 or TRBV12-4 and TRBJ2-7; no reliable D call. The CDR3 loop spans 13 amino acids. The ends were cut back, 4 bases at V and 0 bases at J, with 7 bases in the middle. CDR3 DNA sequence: TGTGCCAGCAGTTGCAGCAGCTCCTACGAGCAGTACTTC. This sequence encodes CASSCSSSYEQYF.

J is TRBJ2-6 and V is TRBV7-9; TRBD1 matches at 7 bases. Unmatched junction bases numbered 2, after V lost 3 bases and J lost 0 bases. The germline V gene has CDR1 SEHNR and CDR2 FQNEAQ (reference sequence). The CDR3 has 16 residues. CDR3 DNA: TGTGCCAGCAGCTTGGACAGGCCCTCTGGGGCCAACGTCCTGACTTTC. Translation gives CASSLDRPSGANVLTF. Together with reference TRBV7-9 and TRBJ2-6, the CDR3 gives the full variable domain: DTGVSQNPRHKITKRGQNVTFRCDPISEHNRLYWYRQTLGQGPEFLTYFQNEAQLEKSRLLSDRFSAERPKGSFSTLEIQRTEQGDSAMYLCASSLDRPSGANVLTFGAGSRLTVL.

In DNA form, the CDR3 reads TGCAGCGTTGGCGGGACGGTGGAGCTAACAGATACGCAGTATTTT. Protein product: CSVGGTVELTDTQYF. The chain has TRBV29-1 and TRBJ2-3, with D tentatively TRBD2 (6 bases). The CDR3 has 15 amino acids. V gave up 4 bases and J gave up 3 bases, with 17 bases separating them. Germline assignment: CDR1 SQVTM and CDR2 ANQGSEA.

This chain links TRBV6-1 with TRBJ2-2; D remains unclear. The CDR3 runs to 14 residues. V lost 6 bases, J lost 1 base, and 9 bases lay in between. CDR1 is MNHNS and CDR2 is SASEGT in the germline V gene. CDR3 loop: CASSPFRNTGELFF. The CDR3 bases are TGTGCCAGCAGCCCATTCCGGAACACCGGGGAGCTGTTTTTT.

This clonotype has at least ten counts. The CDR3 loop is CASSLGGDEQFF. CDR3 DNA sequence: TGTGCCAGCAGCTTAGGGGGGGATGAGCAGTTCTTC. The gene calls are TRBV11-1 and TRBJ2-1; possibly TRBD2 for D (6 bases). V was pared by 1 base and J by 8 bases, with 6 bases between. This CDR3 has 12 amino acids. Germline V gives CDR1 SGHAT, CDR2 FQDESV (reference sequence).

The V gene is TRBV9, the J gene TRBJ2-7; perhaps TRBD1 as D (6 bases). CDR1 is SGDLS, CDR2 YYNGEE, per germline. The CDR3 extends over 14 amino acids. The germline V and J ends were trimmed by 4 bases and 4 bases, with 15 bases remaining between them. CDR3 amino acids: CASSPRTEEYEQYF. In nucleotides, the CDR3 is TGTGCCAGCAGCCCCCGGACAGAAGAATACGAGCAGTACTTC.

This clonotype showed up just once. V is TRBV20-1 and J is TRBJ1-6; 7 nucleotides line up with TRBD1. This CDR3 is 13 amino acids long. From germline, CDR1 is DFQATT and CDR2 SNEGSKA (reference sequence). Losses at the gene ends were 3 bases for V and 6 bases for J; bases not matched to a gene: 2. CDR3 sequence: CSASDRVNSPLHF. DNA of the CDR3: TGCAGTGCTAGCGACAGGGTTAATTCACCCCTCCACTTT.

For the CDR3, the DNA is TGCGCCAGCAGCTTGGTAAGCGGGAGCGAGCAGTTCTTC. This gives the protein CASSLVSGSEQFF. The genes are TRBV5-1 and TRBJ2-1, with 8 bases matching TRBD2. J gave up 10 bases and V 0 bases, and 3 bases lay outside the gene matches. Germline assignment: CDR1 SGHRS and CDR2 YFSETQ. The CDR3 length is 13 residues.

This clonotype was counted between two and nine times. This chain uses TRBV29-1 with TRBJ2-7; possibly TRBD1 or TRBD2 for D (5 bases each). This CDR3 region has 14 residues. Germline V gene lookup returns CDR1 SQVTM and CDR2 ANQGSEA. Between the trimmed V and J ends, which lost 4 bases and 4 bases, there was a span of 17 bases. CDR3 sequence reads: CSVVGLGRPYEQYF. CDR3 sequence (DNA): TGCAGCGTTGTTGGGTTGGGACGACCTTACGAGCAGTACTTC.

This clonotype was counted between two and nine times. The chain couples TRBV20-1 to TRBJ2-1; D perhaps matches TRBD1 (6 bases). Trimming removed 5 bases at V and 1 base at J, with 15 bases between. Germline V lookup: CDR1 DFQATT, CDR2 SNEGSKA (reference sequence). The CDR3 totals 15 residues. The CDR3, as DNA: TGCAGTGCTCCAACGACAGGCAAGTCCTACAATGAGCAGTTCTTC. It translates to CSAPTTGKSYNEQFF.

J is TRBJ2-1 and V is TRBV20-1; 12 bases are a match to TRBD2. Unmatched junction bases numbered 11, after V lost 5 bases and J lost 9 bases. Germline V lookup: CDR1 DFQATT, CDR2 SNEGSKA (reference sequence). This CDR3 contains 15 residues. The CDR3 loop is CSALFLAGGTVEQFF. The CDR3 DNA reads TGCAGTGCTTTATTCCTAGCGGGAGGGACGGTTGAGCAGTTCTTC.

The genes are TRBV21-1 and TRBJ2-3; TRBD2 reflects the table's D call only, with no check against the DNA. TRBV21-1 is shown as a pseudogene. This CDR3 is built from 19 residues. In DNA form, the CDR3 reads TGTGCCAGCAGCAAATTCCCTCTAGCGAGGGGGAGTAGGACAGATACGCAGTATTTT. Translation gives CASSKFPLARGSRTDTQYF.

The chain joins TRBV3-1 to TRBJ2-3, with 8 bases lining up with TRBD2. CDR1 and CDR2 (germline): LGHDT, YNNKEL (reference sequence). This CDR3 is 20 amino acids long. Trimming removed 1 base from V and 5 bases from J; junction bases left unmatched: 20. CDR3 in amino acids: CASSQVALGLAMTREDTQYF. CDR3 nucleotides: TGTGCCAGCAGCCAAGTCGCTCTAGGACTAGCCATGACGAGAGAAGATACGCAGTATTTT.

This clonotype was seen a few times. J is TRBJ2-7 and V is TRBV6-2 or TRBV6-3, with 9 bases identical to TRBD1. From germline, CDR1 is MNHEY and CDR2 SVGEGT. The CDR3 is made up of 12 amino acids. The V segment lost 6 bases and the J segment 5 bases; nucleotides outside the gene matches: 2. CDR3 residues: CASRYRGHEQYF. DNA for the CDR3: TGTGCCAGCAGGTACAGGGGGCACGAGCAGTACTTC.